This T cell receptor (beta chain) stems from a study of blood T cell repertoires in COVID-19. Study summary: T cells, B-cell-depleted T cells, or PBMCs supplied cDNA or gDNA.

CDR3 length equals 14 residues. CDR1 is WSHSY and CDR2 is SAAADI in the germline V gene. J gave up 3 bases and V 6 bases, and 6 bases lay outside the gene matches. Some clones are missing from TCRdb's copy, which holds only in-frame ones; the method was immunoSEQ multiplex PCR. The sample has approximately 150,000 clones; around 85% are singletons. The source is a woman in her forties with acute COVID-19. V is TRBV10-2 and J is TRBJ2-7; 9 nucleotides agree with TRBD1. The sequenced material came from PBMCs or T cells enriched from blood (not recorded which). CDR3 nucleotides: TGCGCCAGCAGCGACATGACAGGGGGCTACGAGCAGTACTTC. It translates to CASSDMTGGYEQYF.